The 30 T cell receptor beta chains given below trace back to one sample, sequenced in a study of T cells in women clearing cervical HPV infection. The protocol was immunoSEQ multiplex PCR, while the TCRdb copy is restricted to in-frame clones and leaves out a portion. The sample yields under 45,000 clones, of which the top ten take up 4.5% to 6%. Sequencing input: blood buffy coat. Receptor source: a woman between 18 and 70 years old with a cervical HPV16 infection that either progressed to CIN3+ or cleared (not recorded which).

With regard to this clone: Read data end 3 residues before the CDR3 end; the end is taken from the germline J gene. This chain links TRBV30 with TRBJ2-1; D gene unclear. The CDR3 runs to 11 residues. Trimming removed 2 bases at V and 3 bases at J, with 2 bases between. Germline V gene lookup returns CDR1 GTSNPN and CDR2 SVGIG (reference sequence). The sequenced CDR3 bases are TGTGCCTGGAGTCACTACAATGAG. The encoded protein is CAWSHYNE. The entire CDR3 is CAWSHYNEQFF.

Worth noting for this clone: The read falls 3 residues short of the CDR3 end, and the missing part is taken from the germline J gene. The chain has TRBV10-3 and TRBJ2-2; no clear D gene. The V gene's germline CDR1 is ENHRY and CDR2 SYGVKD. V shed 6 bases and J shed 1 base, with 15 bases lying between them. The CDR3 is 16 residues long. CDR3 sequence: CAISDASPGNTGELFF. The part of the CDR3 DNA that was read is TGTGCCATCAGCGACGCCAGCCCGGGGAACACCGGGGAG.

Worth noting for this clone: The read terminates 3 residues before the CDR3 end, so the remaining end is supplied by the germline J gene. The V and J genes are TRBV7-7 and TRBJ2-5; 11 bases fit TRBD2. The CDR3 covers 14 residues. CDR1 is SSHAT, CDR2 FNYEAQ, per germline (reference sequence). The V segment lost 5 bases and the J segment 4 bases; nucleotides outside the gene matches: 3. The sequenced CDR3 bases are TGTGCCAGCAGCCCCGGACTAGCGGGAGAGACC. This gives the protein CASSPGLAGET. Given in full, the CDR3 is CASSPGLAGETQYF.

Remarks on this clone: The CDR3 is cut off 3 residues early in the read; its end comes from the germline J gene. This sample includes further DNA sequences coding for the same CDR3. The J gene is TRBJ1-3, the V gene TRBV11-2; 7 bases agree with TRBD1. CDR1 and CDR2 from the germline V gene are SGHAT and FQNNGV. CDR3 size: 15 residues. The V gene end was trimmed by 1 base and the J gene end by 3 bases; junction bases not matched to a gene: 3. CDR3: CASSLVTGVGNTIYF. CDR3 DNA (partial): TGTGCCAGCAGCTTAGTCACAGGGGTTGGAAACACC.

Details on this clone: The missing CDR3 end, 3 residues past where the read stops, is filled in from the germline J gene. This chain links TRBV19 with TRBJ1-2; 8 nucleotides match TRBD1. The germline CDR1 and CDR2 sequences are LNHDA and SQIVND (reference sequence). CDR3 length equals 17 residues. CDR3 amino acids: CASSIDHRGSSYNDYTF. The covered CDR3 bases are TGTGCCAGTAGTATAGATCACAGGGGGAGCTCCTACAATGAC. The whole variable domain, remainder taken from reference TRBV19 and TRBJ1-2, is DGGITQSPKYLFRKEGQNVTLSCEQNLNHDAMYWYRQDPGQGLRLIYYSQIVNDFQKGDIAEGYSVSREKKESFPLTVTSAQKNPTAFYLCASSIDHRGSSYNDYTFGSGTRLTVV.

Concerning this clone itself: The read ends 3 residues shy of where the CDR3 ends; the end is completed using the germline J gene. V and J are TRBV5-4 and TRBJ1-3, with 8 bases aligning to TRBD1. The CDR3 is 16 amino acids. CDR1 is SGHNT and CDR2 is YYREEE in the germline V gene (reference sequence). V trimming: 4 bases; J trimming: 1 base; junction bases outside the gene matches: 7. Incomplete CDR3 DNA: TGTGCCAGCAGCCTGGGACAGGCCTTTTCTGGAAACACC. Translated: CASSLGQAFSGNT. The CDR3 in its entirety is CASSLGQAFSGNTIYF. Full variable domain (remainder filled in from reference TRBV5-4 and TRBJ1-3): ETGVTQSPTHLIKTRGQQVTLRCSSQSGHNTVSWYQQALGQGPQFIFQYYREEENGRGNFPPRFSGLQFPNYSSELNVNALELDDSALYLCASSLGQAFSGNTIYFGEGSWLTVV.

With respect to this clone: The CDR3 is cut off 3 residues early in the read; its end comes from the germline J gene. The chain links TRBV19 to TRBJ1-1; D is undetermined. The CDR3 length is 14 residues. Trimming removed 6 bases from V and 1 base from J, with 12 bases in between. Germline CDR1 and CDR2: LNHDA and SQIVND (reference sequence). Incomplete CDR3 DNA: TGTGCCAGTAGCTCACTAGGGAGGAACACTGAA. It yields the protein CASSSLGRNTE. From start to end, the CDR3 is CASSSLGRNTEAFF.

In the case of this clone: The read halts 3 residues ahead of the CDR3 end, with the missing end drawn from the germline J gene. The rearrangement links TRBV30 to TRBJ1-1; tentatively, D is TRBD1 (5 bases). The CDR3 loop spans 11 amino acids. Germline V CDR1 and CDR2: GTSNPN, SVGIG (reference sequence). Deletions cut 3 bases from V and 7 bases from J, with 9 bases between. CDR3 sequence reads: CAWSRQGEAFF. The CDR3 bases that were read are TGTGCCTGGAGCCGTCAGGGTGAA.

Notes on this clone: From the germline J gene comes the end of the CDR3, since the read stops 3 residues before it. This chain joins TRBV7-2 and TRBJ1-2; 8 bases match TRBD1. V was pared by 6 bases and J by 3 bases, with 9 bases of the junction left unmatched. CDR1 and CDR2 (germline): SGHTA, FQGNSA. The CDR3 runs to 15 residues. The sequenced CDR3 bases are TGTGCCAGCAGTACCTACCTGACAGGGGACTATGGC. This encodes CASSTYLTGDYG. The whole CDR3 is CASSTYLTGDYGYTF.

Concerning this clone: Read data end 3 residues before the CDR3 end; the end is taken from the germline J gene. The gene calls are TRBV5-1 and TRBJ1-6; 9 bases are shared with TRBD1. V gave up 0 bases and J gave up 12 bases; unmatched junction bases: 7. The germline V gene encodes CDR1 SGHRS and CDR2 YFSETQ. The CDR3 runs 15 residues. The CDR3 region is CASSLARTGEGPLHF. CDR3 DNA, as far as it was read: TGCGCCAGCAGCTTGGCCCGGACAGGGGAAGGACCC.

Remarks on this clone: Coverage ceases 3 residues before the CDR3 finishes, and the germline J gene fills in the end. V and J are TRBV6-2 or TRBV6-3 and TRBJ2-1; TRBD2 matches 13 bases. The CDR3 has 15 residues. Trimming removed 6 bases from V and 8 bases from J; junction bases left unmatched: 7. Looked up from germline, CDR1 is MNHEY and CDR2 is SVGEGT. CDR3: CASSLRTSGSHEQFF. Incomplete CDR3 DNA: TGTGCCAGCAGCCTTAGGACTAGCGGGAGCCATGAG.

Comments on this clone: The CDR3 end is not reached by the read, which stops 3 residues before it; the germline J gene fills it in. The J gene is TRBJ2-2, the V gene TRBV12-3 or TRBV12-4, with TRBD1 matching over 8 bases. This CDR3 contains 17 residues. Trimming removed 5 bases from V and 2 bases from J; junction bases left unmatched: 10. CDR3 loop: CASSPQGAPPNTGELFF. Incomplete CDR3 DNA: TGTGCCAGCAGTCCCCAGGGGGCCCCCCCTAACACCGGGGAG.

This clone shows up as medium-sized by frequency. The read gets to within 3 residues of the CDR3 end, and the germline J gene fills in the rest. The rearrangement joins TRBV30 to TRBJ2-7; tentative D call: TRBD1 (5 bases). With 2 bases removed from V and 3 bases from J, the gap between germline ends came to 11 bases. The length of the CDR3 is 13 residues. The germline V gene has CDR1 GTSNPN and CDR2 SVGIG (reference sequence). The CDR3 sequence is CAWSYPQGYEQYF. The CDR3 bases that were read are TGTGCCTGGAGTTACCCCCAGGGCTACGAG.

A remark on this clone: The read finishes 3 residues shy of the CDR3 end, and the germline J gene is used to complete it. The V call is TRBV20-1, the J call TRBJ2-2; 9 bases are shared with TRBD2. Trimming at V came to 5 bases and at J to 3 bases, leaving 4 bases not matched to a gene. The CDR3 runs 14 residues. The germline CDR1 and CDR2 sequences are DFQATT and SNEGSKA (reference sequence). CDR3 residues: CSAGPSGDTGELFF. The sequenced part of the CDR3 DNA is TGCAGTGCTGGGCCTAGCGGGGACACCGGGGAG.

For this clone: The read ends 3 residues shy of where the CDR3 ends; the end is completed using the germline J gene. The chain is built from TRBV19 and TRBJ2-3; 14 bases match TRBD2. The germline V gene has CDR1 LNHDA and CDR2 SQIVND (reference sequence). This CDR3 contains 16 residues. CDR3 DNA, as far as it was read: TGTGCCAGTAGTTTGGGACTAGCGGGAGTGTTTGAGACG. Residues: CASSLGLAGVFET. The full CDR3 reads CASSLGLAGVFETQYF.

Details on this clone: The CDR3 extends 3 residues past the end of the read, so its final part is completed from the germline J gene. The chain is built from TRBV30 and TRBJ2-1, with D perhaps matching TRBD1 (6 bases). Germline assignment: CDR1 GTSNPN and CDR2 SVGIG (reference sequence). This CDR3 contains 13 residues. The ends were cut back, 2 bases at V and 9 bases at J, with 14 bases in the middle. Partial CDR3 DNA: TGTGCCTGGAGTAGGGGGACATCCCCTGAG. Protein: CAWSRGTSPE. The entire CDR3 protein reads CAWSRGTSPEQFF.

As to this clone: The read ends 3 residues early relative to the CDR3; the germline J gene fills the gap. The chain joins TRBV20-1 to TRBJ2-5; 9 bases align to TRBD2. From germline, CDR1 is DFQATT and CDR2 SNEGSKA (reference sequence). After removal of 0 bases from V and 4 bases from J, the junction contained 12 bases not matched to a gene. The CDR3 has 17 amino acids. The sequenced part of the CDR3 DNA is TGCAGTGCTAGAGAATTACTCGGACTAGCGTGGGGAGAGACC. Protein product: CSARELLGLAWGET. The complete CDR3 protein is CSARELLGLAWGETQYF.

Details on this clone: The CDR3 goes on 3 residues after the read ends, and that part is filled in from the germline J gene. The identical CDR3 is also encoded by other nucleotide sequences in the sample. This sequence joins TRBV18 and TRBJ2-1; TRBD1 aligns across 10 bases. V shed 3 bases, J shed 5 bases, and the junction held 4 bases outside the gene matches. The CDR3 is made up of 15 amino acids. From germline, CDR1 is KGHSH and CDR2 LQKENI. The CDR3 loop is CASSPGQGSHNEQFF. Partial CDR3 DNA: TGTGCCAGCTCACCGGGACAGGGGTCCCACAATGAG.

A remark on this clone: The CDR3 end is not reached by the read, which stops 3 residues before it; the germline J gene fills it in. The chain carries TRBV9 and TRBJ2-7; the D gene is possibly TRBD1 (6 bases). Trimming left V 3 bases short and J 2 bases short, with 15 bases between. This CDR3 is 15 amino acids long. CDR1 and CDR2 (germline): SGDLS, YYNGEE. This CDR3 is CASSGSRDTTYEQYF. The part of the CDR3 DNA that was read is TGTGCCAGCAGCGGAAGCCGGGACACCACCTACGAG.

In the case of this clone: The observed sequence ends 3 residues before the CDR3 terminus, with the missing tail filled in from the germline J gene. V gene TRBV5-1 combines with J gene TRBJ2-1, with TRBD1 identical over 9 bases. This CDR3 spans 16 amino acids. Germline values: CDR1 SGHRS, CDR2 YFSETQ. The V and J ends lost 2 bases and 8 bases, in that order; junction bases with no gene match: 11. The CDR3 bases that were read are TGCGCCAGCAGCTTTAGGGTTACAGGGGGCGAGGATGAG. Translating gives CASSFRVTGGEDE. The full-length CDR3 reads as CASSFRVTGGEDEQFF.

In regard to this clone: The read falls 3 residues short of the CDR3 end, and the missing part is taken from the germline J gene. The genes are TRBV20-1 and TRBJ2-1; 11 nucleotides align to TRBD2. The length of the CDR3 is 13 residues. The V gene's germline CDR1 is DFQATT and CDR2 SNEGSKA (reference sequence). After removal of 6 bases from V and 3 bases from J, the junction contained 1 base not matched to a gene. CDR3 residues: CSALAGGYNEQFF. CDR3 DNA, as far as it was read: TGCAGTGCGCTAGCGGGAGGCTACAATGAG.

About this clone itself: The CDR3 extends 3 residues past the end of the read, so its final part is completed from the germline J gene. The chain combines TRBV19 with TRBJ1-1; 7 bases match TRBD1. Germline V lookup: CDR1 LNHDA, CDR2 SQIVND (reference sequence). The CDR3 is 13 residues long. The CDR3 protein is CASKGQATYGAFF. The sequenced CDR3 bases are TGTGCCAGTAAAGGACAGGCAACTTATGGC.

The covered CDR3 bases are TGTGCCAGCAGTGTTGGGACTAGCGGGAACAATGAC. It codes for CASSVGTSGNND. The entire CDR3 protein reads CASSVGTSGNNDYTF. The chain employs TRBV6-4 and TRBJ1-2; D possibly corresponds to TRBD1 (5 bases). The read falls 3 residues short of the CDR3 end, and the missing part is taken from the germline J gene. The length of the CDR3 is 15 residues. Per the germline V gene, CDR1 is MRHNA and CDR2 is SNTAGT.

Remarks on this clone: The CDR3 end lies 3 residues beyond the end of the read and is filled in from the germline J gene. The rearrangement links TRBV5-1 to TRBJ1-4; 7 bases align to TRBD1. V was clipped by 3 bases and J by 4 bases; unmatched bases: 6. Germline V gene lookup returns CDR1 SGHRS and CDR2 YFSETQ. The CDR3 is made up of 15 amino acids. This CDR3 is CASSSSGQNNEKLFF. The sequenced part of the CDR3 DNA is TGCGCCAGCAGCTCTTCGGGACAGAATAATGAAAAA.

The CDR3 protein is CASKGVGGPHQPQYF. Partial CDR3 DNA: TGTGCCAGCAAGGGGGTTGGGGGCCCACATCAGCCG. The chain has TRBV11-3 and TRBJ2-3; maybe TRBD1 (6 bases). The sequence runs out 3 residues before the end of the CDR3; the remainder is reconstructed from the germline J gene. CDR1 SGHNT and CDR2 YENEEA come from the germline V gene. The length of the CDR3 is 15 residues.

With regard to this clone: Read sequence stops 3 residues before the CDR3 end, and the germline J gene provides the missing end. This chain uses TRBV19 with TRBJ2-7, with D possibly TRBD2 on 6 matching bases. Per germline, CDR1 LNHDA and CDR2 SQIVND (reference sequence). This CDR3 is built from 15 residues. The germline V and J ends were trimmed by 2 bases and 4 bases, with 15 bases remaining between them. The CDR3 sequence: CASSISAVRGYEQYF. The covered CDR3 bases are TGTGCCAGTAGTATATCCGCCGTACGGGGGTACGAG.

By frequency, this clone is medium-sized (0.01 to 0.1%). The CDR3 bases that were read are TGTGCCATCAGTAGGACTAGCGGGAGCACAGATACG. Protein sequence: CAISRTSGSTDT. The whole CDR3 sequence is CAISRTSGSTDTQYF. The chain uses TRBV10-3 and TRBJ2-3; TRBD2 aligns across 11 bases. The CDR3 goes on 3 residues after the read ends, and that part is filled in from the germline J gene. Germline CDR1 and CDR2: ENHRY and SYGVKD. This CDR3 region has 15 residues. Trimming cost V 5 bases and J 0 bases; bases outside gene matches: 1.

Comment on this clone: With the read ending 3 residues before the CDR3 end, the germline J gene is used to fill in that end. V and J are TRBV20-1 and TRBJ2-1; TRBD1 matches at 12 bases. The CDR3 has 14 amino acids. V was clipped by 0 bases and J by 8 bases; unmatched bases: 2. CDR1 is DFQATT, CDR2 SNEGSKA, per germline (reference sequence). The CDR3 DNA, read in part, is TGCAGTGCTAGAGATGGGACAGGGGGCGATGAG. Translated, it gives CSARDGTGGDE. The full CDR3 sequence reads CSARDGTGGDEQFF.

Of note for this clone: Read coverage stops 3 residues before the CDR3 terminus; the germline J gene supplies the remainder. V usage is TRBV5-1 and J usage is TRBJ2-7; TRBD1 is a possible D gene (6 bases). The germline V gene encodes CDR1 SGHRS and CDR2 YFSETQ. The CDR3 contains 15 residues. V was clipped by 0 bases and J by 3 bases, with 13 bases between them. The CDR3 sequence: CASSLALGTNYEQYF. The sequenced CDR3 bases are TGCGCCAGCAGCTTGGCCCTGGGGACAAACTACGAG.

This chain's CDR3 is CAWRPQAQETQYF. The CDR3 bases that were read are TGTGCCTGGAGGCCACAGGCACAAGAGACC. This rearrangement joins TRBV30 to TRBJ2-5, with TRBD1 as a possible D gene (5 bases). The read ends 3 residues early relative to the CDR3; the germline J gene fills the gap. V was shortened by 3 bases and J by 2 bases, with 10 bases between the two germline ends. The germline V gene encodes CDR1 GTSNPN and CDR2 SVGIG (reference sequence). The length of the CDR3 is 13 residues. Drawing the rest from reference TRBV30 and TRBJ2-5, the complete variable domain is SQTIHQWPATLVQPVGSPLSLECTVEGTSNPNLYWYRQAAGRGLQLLFYSVGIGQISSEVPQNLSASRPQDRQFILSSKKLLLSDSGFYLCAWRPQAQETQYFGPGTRLLVL.